One sample yielded the 19 T cell receptor beta chains listed below, sequenced in a study of T cells in Graves' hyperthyroidism and ophthalmopathy. Amplification of TCR beta CDR3 regions used RNA as the template. The HTBI primer set was used in a first-round RT-PCR of the TCR CDR3. Via MiXCR, TCRdb re-called the multiplex PCR reads, giving one row per CDR3 protein. The table includes more than 500,000 distinct CDR3 sequences, less than 15% detected once. Source material: blood. The source of these receptors is a woman aged 35 to 49 with Graves' hyperthyroidism.

This clonotype appeared many times. The junction and the germline gene differ at one end; a read error may be behind it. The V call is TRBV2, the J call TRBJ1-2; D may be TRBD1 (6 bases). CDR3 size: 14 residues. Germline-derived CDR1 and CDR2 are SNHLY and FYNNEI. The CDR3 coding sequence is TGTGCCAGCAGCGAAGGTACAGGGCCCTATGGCTACACCTTC. Its translation is CASSEGTGPYGYTF. The full variable domain, in which reference TRBV2 and TRBJ1-2 provide the parts outside the CDR3, is EPEVTQTPSHQVTQMGQEVILRCVPISNHLYFYWYRQILGQKVEFLVSFYNNEISEKSEIFDDQFSVERPDGSNFTLKIRSTKLEDSAMYFCASSEGTGPYGYTFGSGTRLTVV.

The V gene is TRBV19, the J gene TRBJ1-5, with unresolved D. V lost 3 bases and J lost 2, with 8 bases in between. The CDR3 covers 14 residues. The germline gives CDR1 LNHDA, CDR2 SQIVND (reference sequence). Here the CDR3 reads CASSMGWGNQPQHF. DNA of the CDR3: TGTGCCAGTAGTATGGGCTGGGGCAATCAGCCCCAGCATTTT.

This clonotype was seen repeatedly, ten times or more. The rearrangement joins TRBV12-3 or TRBV12-4 to TRBJ2-1; 9 bases line up with TRBD2. Losses at the gene ends were 1 base for V and 7 bases for J; bases not matched to a gene: 5. The CDR3 sequence is 15 residues long. In nucleotides, the CDR3 is TGTGCCAGCAGTTTAGGGGCGGGAGGGACTAATGAGCAGTTCTTC. Amino acid sequence: CASSLGAGGTNEQFF.

Regarding this clonotype: A much larger clone lies one base from this, so it may be a read error. The chain employs TRBV6-1 and TRBJ1-5; 7 bases agree with TRBD1. Germline V lookup: CDR1 MNHNS, CDR2 SASEGT. This CDR3 spans 15 amino acids. Trimming at V came to 5 bases and at J to 5 bases, leaving 9 bases not matched to a gene. Here the CDR3 reads CASSQGQPHDQPQHF. The CDR3 DNA sequence: TGTGCCAGCAGTCAGGGACAGCCTCACGATCAGCCCCAGCATTTT.

This clonotype was observed many times. The chain uses TRBV20-1 and TRBJ2-2; 10 nucleotides align to TRBD1. The CDR3 is 13 amino acids. V lost 7 bases and J lost 2; bases outside the gene matches: 1. Germline CDR1 DFQATT, CDR2 SNEGSKA (reference sequence). The CDR3 sequence: CSGDRGNTGELFF. CDR3 nucleotide sequence: TGCAGTGGGGACAGGGGAAACACCGGGGAGCTGTTTTTT.

This clonotype was detected many times. The chain has TRBV7-3 and TRBJ2-2; the match to TRBD2 covers 10 bases. V was clipped by 5 bases and J by 4 bases; unmatched bases: 4. The germline V gene encodes CDR1 SGHTA and CDR2 FQGTGA. The CDR3 is 15 amino acids. This chain's CDR3 is CASSEAGGPTGELFF. DNA of the CDR3: TGTGCCAGCAGCGAAGCGGGAGGGCCCACCGGGGAGCTGTTTTTT.

This clonotype was picked up many times. The V and J genes are TRBV20-1 and TRBJ2-7, with a tentative D call TRBD2 (5 bases). The V and J ends lost 5 bases and 0 bases respectively, with 14 bases between them. The CDR3 runs to 14 residues. CDR1 and CDR2 (germline): DFQATT, SNEGSKA (reference sequence). CDR3 amino acids: CSAEDGKSSYEQYF. CDR3 sequence (DNA): TGCAGTGCTGAGGACGGGAAAAGCTCCTACGAGCAGTACTTC.

This clonotype was found many times. The chain joins TRBV10-3 to TRBJ2-7; 7 bases map to TRBD2. There are 12 residues in the CDR3. V lost 11 bases to trimming and J lost 2 bases; unmatched junction nucleotides: 6. Germline loops: CDR1 ENHRY, CDR2 SYGVKD. CDR3 coding DNA: TGTGCCGCCTTCCGGGAGGCCTACGAGCAGTACTTC. Residues: CAAFREAYEQYF.

This chain joins TRBV12-3 or TRBV12-4 and TRBJ2-5; 8 bases fit TRBD2. There are 18 residues in the CDR3. Germline trimming cut 7 bases from V and 4 bases from J; bases unmatched to any gene: 20. This chain's CDR3 is CASMAMASGQLGTETQYF. The DNA for the CDR3 is TGTGCCAGCATGGCAATGGCTAGCGGGCAACTTGGGACAGAGACCCAGTACTTC.

This clonotype has ten or more counts. The chain is built from TRBV12-3 or TRBV12-4 and TRBJ2-6; tentatively, D is TRBD2 (5 bases). The V end lost 7 bases, the J end lost 1 base, and 11 bases lay between the germline ends. This CDR3 comprises 15 residues. In DNA, the CDR3 is TGTGCCAGCATCTTCCGGGGATCTGGGGCCAACGTCCTGACTTTC. It is translated as CASIFRGSGANVLTF.

The table lists this clonotype with many counts. The chain links TRBV28 to TRBJ2-2; TRBD2 is a possible D gene (5 bases). The germline V gene encodes CDR1 MDHEN and CDR2 SYDVKM. The CDR3 runs 12 residues. V was cut by 7 bases and J by 7 bases, with 10 bases left in between. CDR3: CASTVGGGELFF. The CDR3 nucleotides read TGTGCCAGCACCGTCGGAGGCGGGGAGCTGTTTTTT.

This clonotype has just a few counts. The chain joins TRBV11-1 to TRBJ2-2; 7 nucleotides line up with TRBD1. CDR3 length equals 15 residues. The V and J ends lost 3 bases and 6 bases, in that order; junction bases with no gene match: 7. Germline V gene lookup returns CDR1 SGHAT and CDR2 FQDESV (reference sequence). The chain's CDR3 is CASSFMGDRAGELFF. CDR3 in DNA: TGTGCCAGCAGCTTCATGGGGGACAGAGCCGGGGAGCTGTTTTTT. The variable domain in full, with the rest retrieved from reference TRBV11-1 and TRBJ2-2, is EAEVAQSPRYKITEKSQAVAFWCDPISGHATLYWYRQILGQGPELLVQFQDESVVDDSQLPKDRFSAERLKGVDSTLKIQPAELGDSAMYLCASSFMGDRAGELFFGEGSRLTVL.

This clonotype was observed many times. The V call is TRBV12-3 or TRBV12-4, the J call TRBJ1-4; D is unclear. V dropped 6 bases and J dropped 7 bases, with 6 bases sitting between them. The CDR3 extends over 11 amino acids. CDR3 nucleotide sequence: TGTGCCAGCAGCTCAAGTGAAAAACTGTTTTTT. It yields the protein CASSSSEKLFF.

This clonotype was counted at least ten times. The rearrangement joins TRBV28 to TRBJ2-7; 7 bases fit TRBD1. The V segment lost 3 bases and the J segment 2 bases; nucleotides outside the gene matches: 4. The germline V gene encodes CDR1 MDHEN and CDR2 SYDVKM. The CDR3 length is 14 residues. This chain's CDR3 is CASSFGTETYEQYF. The CDR3, as DNA: TGTGCCAGCAGTTTCGGGACAGAGACCTACGAGCAGTACTTC.

This clonotype was seen ten or more times. The chain employs TRBV6-1 and TRBJ2-5; TRBD1 might be the D (6 bases). CDR3 length: 16 amino acids. Trimming pared 5 bases from V and 1 base from J, leaving 17 bases between. Germline loops: CDR1 MNHNS, CDR2 SASEGT. The CDR3 region has the DNA TGTGCCAGCAGTTTCCCCATGACAGGCGTCCAAGAGACCCAGTACTTC. Encoded protein: CASSFPMTGVQETQYF.

This clonotype has at least ten counts. The V gene is TRBV10-3, the J gene TRBJ1-1, with a weak D call TRBD1 (5 bases). The V and J ends lost 10 bases and 5 bases respectively, with 14 bases between them. There are 12 residues in the CDR3. Germline V lookup: CDR1 ENHRY, CDR2 SYGVKD. This CDR3 is CATTQGGTEAFF. The CDR3 DNA reads as TGTGCCACGACGCAGGGTGGGACTGAAGCTTTCTTT.

In DNA, the CDR3 is TGCAGTGCTAGAAAACGCGGCTACGAGCAGTACTTC. Amino acid sequence: CSARKRGYEQYF. V and J are TRBV20-1 and TRBJ2-7, with unresolved D. The CDR3 covers 12 residues. The V gene's germline CDR1 is DFQATT and CDR2 SNEGSKA (reference sequence). Trimming took off 2 bases at V and 3 bases at J, with 8 bases between the two ends.

The chain recombines TRBV4-1 with TRBJ1-1, with a weak D call TRBD1 (5 bases). The CDR3 sequence is 15 residues long. Trimming cost V 4 bases and J 3 bases, with 15 bases left between them. CDR1 is MGHRA, CDR2 YSYEKL, per germline. CDR3 bases: TGCGCCAGCAGCCGGGGGTTCCAAGTCGACACTGAAGCTTTCTTT. This gives the protein CASSRGFQVDTEAFF.

The chain has TRBV28 and TRBJ1-3; TRBD1 aligns across 7 bases. The CDR3 totals 14 residues. The germline V gene encodes CDR1 MDHEN and CDR2 SYDVKM. V lost 6 bases to trimming and J lost 2 bases; unmatched junction nucleotides: 4. As DNA, the CDR3 is TGTGCCAGCAGCAAGACAGGGCCTGGAAACACCATATATTTT. Translating gives CASSKTGPGNTIYF.